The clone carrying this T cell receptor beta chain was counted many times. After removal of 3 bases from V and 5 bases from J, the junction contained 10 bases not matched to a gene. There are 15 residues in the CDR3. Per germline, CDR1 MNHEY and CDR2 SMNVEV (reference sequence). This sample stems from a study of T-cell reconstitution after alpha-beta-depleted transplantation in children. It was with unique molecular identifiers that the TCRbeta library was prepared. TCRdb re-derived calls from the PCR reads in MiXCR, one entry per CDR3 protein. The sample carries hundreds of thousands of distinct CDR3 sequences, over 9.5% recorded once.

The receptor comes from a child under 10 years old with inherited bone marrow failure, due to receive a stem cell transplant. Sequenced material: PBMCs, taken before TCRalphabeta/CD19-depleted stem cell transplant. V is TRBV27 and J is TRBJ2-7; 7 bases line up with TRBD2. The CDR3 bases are TGTGCCAGCAGTTTCGGTGCGGGAGCCGCTAACGAGCAGTACTTC. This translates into CASSFGAGAANEQYF.